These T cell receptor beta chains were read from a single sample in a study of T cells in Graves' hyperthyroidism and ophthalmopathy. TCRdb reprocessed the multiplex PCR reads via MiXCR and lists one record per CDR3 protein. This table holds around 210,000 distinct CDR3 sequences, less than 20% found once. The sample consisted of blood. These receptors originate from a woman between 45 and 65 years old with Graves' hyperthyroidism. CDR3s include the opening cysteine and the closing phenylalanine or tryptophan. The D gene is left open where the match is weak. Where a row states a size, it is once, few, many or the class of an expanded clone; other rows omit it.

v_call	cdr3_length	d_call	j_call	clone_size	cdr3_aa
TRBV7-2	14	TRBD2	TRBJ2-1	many	CASSILAGDNEQFF
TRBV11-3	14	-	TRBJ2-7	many	CASGQWRLSYEQYF
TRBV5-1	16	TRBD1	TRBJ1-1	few	CASSLVGQGPNTEAFF
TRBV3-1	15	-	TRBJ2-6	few	CASSLKGSGANVLTF
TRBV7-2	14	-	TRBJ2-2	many	CASSALGNTGELFF
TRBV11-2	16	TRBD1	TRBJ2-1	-	CASSVRSGGGYNEQFF
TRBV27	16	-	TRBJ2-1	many	CASSSIAFTGSAEQFF
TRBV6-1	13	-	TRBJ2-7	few	CASLRGAHYEQYF
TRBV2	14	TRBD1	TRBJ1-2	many	CASSEEGAWNGYTF
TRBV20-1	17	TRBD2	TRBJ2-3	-	CSARDLASGHITDTQYF
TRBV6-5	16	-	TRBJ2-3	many	CASSYSNSRGANTQYF
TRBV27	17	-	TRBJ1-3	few	CASKPDPERSSGNTIYF
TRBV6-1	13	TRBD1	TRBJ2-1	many	CASSSTGDNEQFF
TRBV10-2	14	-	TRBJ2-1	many	CASSALFRYNEQFF
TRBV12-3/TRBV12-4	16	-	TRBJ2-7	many	CASSSPSTGTSYEQYF
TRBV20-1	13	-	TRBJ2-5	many	CSATGLSQETQYF
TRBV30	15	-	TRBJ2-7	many	CAWSVLRAPNGEQYF
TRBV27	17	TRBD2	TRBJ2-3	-	CASSLSSSGMFTDTQYF
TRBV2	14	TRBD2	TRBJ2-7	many	CASTPGLASGEQYF
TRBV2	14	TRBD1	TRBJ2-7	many	CASSEWDRPYEQYF
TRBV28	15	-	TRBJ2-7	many	CASSFPLTATYEQYF
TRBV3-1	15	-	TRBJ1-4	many	CASSQVRTENEKLFF
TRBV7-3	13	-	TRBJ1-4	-	CASSPGVGEKLFF
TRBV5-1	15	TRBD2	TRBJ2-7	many	CASSVSGSSSYEQYF
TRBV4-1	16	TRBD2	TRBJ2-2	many	CASSQEGLANTGELFF
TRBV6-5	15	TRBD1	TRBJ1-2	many	CASSYRTGGNYGYTF
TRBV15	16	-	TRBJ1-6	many	CATSRAVGVGNSPLHF
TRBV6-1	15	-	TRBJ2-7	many	CASSEMTGSSYEQYF
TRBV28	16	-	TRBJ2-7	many	CASSFRLKLADYEQYF
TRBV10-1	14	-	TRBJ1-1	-	CASSAGVVNTEAFF
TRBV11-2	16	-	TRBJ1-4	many	CASSLVGRVRDEKLFF
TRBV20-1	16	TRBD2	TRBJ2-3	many	CSARELAGEGTDTQYF
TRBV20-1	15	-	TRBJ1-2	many	CSAGRAPDINYGYTF
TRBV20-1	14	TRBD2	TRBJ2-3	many	CSAIDLAGTDTQYF
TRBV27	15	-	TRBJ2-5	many	CASSLARDLQETQYF
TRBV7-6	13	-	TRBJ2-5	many	CASSLPPTETQYF
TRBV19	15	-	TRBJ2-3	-	CASSIGGRRTDTQYF
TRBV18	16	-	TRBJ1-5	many	CASSANQVYSNQPQHF
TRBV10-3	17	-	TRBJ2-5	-	CAISPRPLAEGGETQYF
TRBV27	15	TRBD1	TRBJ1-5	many	CASRAGQGGNQPQHF